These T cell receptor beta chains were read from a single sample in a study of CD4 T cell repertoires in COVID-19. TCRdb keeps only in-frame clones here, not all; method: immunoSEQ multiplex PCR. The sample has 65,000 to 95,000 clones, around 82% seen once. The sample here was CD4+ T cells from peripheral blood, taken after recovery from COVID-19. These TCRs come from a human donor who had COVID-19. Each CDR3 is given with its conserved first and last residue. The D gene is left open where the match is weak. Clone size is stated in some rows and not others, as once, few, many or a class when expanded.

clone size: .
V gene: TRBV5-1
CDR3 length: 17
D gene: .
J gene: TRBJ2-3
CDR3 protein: CASRLDKTGAGTDTQYF
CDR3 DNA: TGCGCCAGCAGACTGGATAAGACTGGGGCTGGCACAGATACGCAGTATTTT

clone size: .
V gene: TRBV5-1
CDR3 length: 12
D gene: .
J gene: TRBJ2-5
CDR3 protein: CASSLGDETQYF
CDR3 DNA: TGCGCCAGCAGCTTGGGTGATGAGACCCAGTACTTC

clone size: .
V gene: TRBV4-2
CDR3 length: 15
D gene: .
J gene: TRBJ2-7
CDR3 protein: CASSQGPGPESEQYF
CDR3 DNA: TGTGCCAGCAGCCAAGGACCGGGCCCGGAGTCCGAGCAGTACTTC

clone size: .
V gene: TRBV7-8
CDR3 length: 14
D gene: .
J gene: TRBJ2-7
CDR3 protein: CASSVGLPELEQYF
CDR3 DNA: TGTGCCAGCAGCGTAGGACTGCCTGAGTTGGAGCAGTACTTC

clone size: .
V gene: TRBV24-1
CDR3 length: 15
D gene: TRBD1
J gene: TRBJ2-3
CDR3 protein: CATSALTGDWGRQYF
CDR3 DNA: TGTGCCACCAGTGCCCTGACAGGGGATTGGGGCAGGCAGTATTTT

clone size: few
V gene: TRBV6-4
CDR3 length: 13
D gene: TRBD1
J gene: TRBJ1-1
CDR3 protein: CASRRDSNTEAFF
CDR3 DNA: TGTGCCAGCAGACGGGACAGCAACACTGAAGCTTTCTTT

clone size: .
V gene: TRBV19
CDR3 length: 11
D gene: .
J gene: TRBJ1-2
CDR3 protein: CASSASYGYTF
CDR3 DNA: TGTGCCAGTAGCGCGTCTTATGGCTACACCTTC

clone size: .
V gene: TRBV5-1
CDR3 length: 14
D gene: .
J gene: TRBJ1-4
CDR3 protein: CASSRRGPSEKLFF
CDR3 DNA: TGCGCCAGCAGCCGACGTGGGCCGAGTGAAAAACTGTTTTTT

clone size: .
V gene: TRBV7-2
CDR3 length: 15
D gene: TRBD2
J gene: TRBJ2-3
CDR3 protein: CASTELAGFTDTQYF
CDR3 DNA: TGTGCCAGCACCGAACTAGCGGGGTTCACAGATACGCAGTATTTT

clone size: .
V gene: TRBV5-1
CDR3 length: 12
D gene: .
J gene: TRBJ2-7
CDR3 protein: CASSYDSYEQYF
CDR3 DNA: TGCGCCAGCAGCTACGACTCCTACGAGCAGTACTTC

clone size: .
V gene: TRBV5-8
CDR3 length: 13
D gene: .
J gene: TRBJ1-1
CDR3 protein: CASSFTGGTEAFF
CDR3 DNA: TGTGCCAGCAGCTTTACGGGCGGGACTGAAGCTTTCTTT

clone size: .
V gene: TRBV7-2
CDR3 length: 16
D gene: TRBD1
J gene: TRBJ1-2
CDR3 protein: CASSLGEGQRNYGYTF
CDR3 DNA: TGTGCCAGCAGCTTAGGGGAGGGACAGAGAAACTATGGCTACACCTTC

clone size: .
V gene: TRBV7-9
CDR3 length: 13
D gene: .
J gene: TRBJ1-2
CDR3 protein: CASSFSRDYGYTF
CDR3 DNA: TGTGCCAGCAGCTTTTCCAGAGACTATGGCTACACCTTC

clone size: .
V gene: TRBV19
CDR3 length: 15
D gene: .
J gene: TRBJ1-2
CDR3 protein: CASSIAYVGSYGYTF
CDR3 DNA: TGTGCCAGTAGTATCGCCTACGTCGGTAGTTATGGCTACACCTTC

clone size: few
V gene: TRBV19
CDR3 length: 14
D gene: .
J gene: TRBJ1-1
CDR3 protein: CASSIRGQNTEAFF
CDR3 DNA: TGTGCCAGTAGTATAAGGGGCCAGAACACTGAAGCTTTCTTT

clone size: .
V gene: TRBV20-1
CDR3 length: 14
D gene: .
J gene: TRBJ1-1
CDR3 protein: CSASSSVLGTEAFF
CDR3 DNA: TGCAGTGCTAGTTCTTCCGTCCTCGGCACTGAAGCTTTCTTT

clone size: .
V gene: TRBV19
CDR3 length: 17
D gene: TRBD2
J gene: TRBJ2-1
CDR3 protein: CASSIGVGTSGRHEQFF
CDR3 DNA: TGTGCCAGTAGTATTGGGGTTGGGACTAGCGGGAGACATGAGCAGTTCTTC

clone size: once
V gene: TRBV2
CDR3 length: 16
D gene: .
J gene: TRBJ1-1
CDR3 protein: CASRRGTGTGNTEAFF
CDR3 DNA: TGTGCCTCCAGGCGTGGCACGGGGACGGGGAACACTGAAGCTTTCTTT

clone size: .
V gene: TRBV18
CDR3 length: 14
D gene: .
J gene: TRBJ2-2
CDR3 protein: CASSPGVNTGELFF
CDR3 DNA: TGTGCCAGCTCACCGGGGGTCAACACCGGGGAGCTGTTTTTT

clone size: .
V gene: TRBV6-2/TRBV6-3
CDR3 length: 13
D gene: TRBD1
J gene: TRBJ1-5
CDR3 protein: CASSLTGGQPQHF
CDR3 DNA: TGTGCCAGCAGTTTGACAGGGGGTCAGCCCCAGCATTTT

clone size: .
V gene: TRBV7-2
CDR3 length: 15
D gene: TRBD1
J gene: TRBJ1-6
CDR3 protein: CASNDRDRGRSPLHF
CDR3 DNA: TGTGCCAGCAACGACCGGGACAGGGGACGGTCACCCCTCCACTTT

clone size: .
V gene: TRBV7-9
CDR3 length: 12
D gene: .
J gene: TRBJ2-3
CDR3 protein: CASSLQTDTQYF
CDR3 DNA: TGTGCCAGCAGCTTGCAGACAGATACGCAGTATTTT

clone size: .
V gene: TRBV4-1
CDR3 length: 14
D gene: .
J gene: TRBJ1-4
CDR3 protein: CASSQGRTGEKLFF
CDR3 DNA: TGCGCCAGCAGCCAAGGCCGAACGGGTGAAAAACTGTTTTTT

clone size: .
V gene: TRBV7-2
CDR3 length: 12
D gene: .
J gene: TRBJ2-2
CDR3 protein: CASSLRAGELFF
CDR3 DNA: TGTGCCAGCAGCCTCCGGGCCGGGGAGCTGTTTTTT

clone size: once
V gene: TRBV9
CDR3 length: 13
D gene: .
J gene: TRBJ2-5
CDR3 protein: CASSINPKETQYF
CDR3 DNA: TGTGCCAGCAGCATTAACCCAAAAGAGACCCAGTACTTC

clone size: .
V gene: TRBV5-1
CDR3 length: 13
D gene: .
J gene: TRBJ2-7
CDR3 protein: CASSRGTTYEQYF
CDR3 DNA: TGCGCCAGCAGCAGGGGGACCACCTACGAGCAGTACTTC

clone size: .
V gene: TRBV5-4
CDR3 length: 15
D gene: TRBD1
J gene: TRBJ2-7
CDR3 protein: CASSLFGQGTYEQYF
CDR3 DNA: TGTGCCAGCAGCCTATTTGGACAGGGGACCTACGAGCAGTACTTC

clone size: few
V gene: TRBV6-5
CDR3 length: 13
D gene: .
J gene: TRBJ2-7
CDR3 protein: CASSSDRLLEQYF
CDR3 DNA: TGTGCCAGCAGTTCGGACCGACTACTCGAGCAGTACTTC

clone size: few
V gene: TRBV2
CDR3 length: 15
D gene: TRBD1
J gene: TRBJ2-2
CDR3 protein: CASSEAGQGAGELFF
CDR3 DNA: TGTGCCAGCAGTGAAGCGGGCCAGGGGGCCGGGGAGCTGTTTTTT

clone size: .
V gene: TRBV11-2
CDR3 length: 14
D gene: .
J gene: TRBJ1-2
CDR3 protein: CASSLSADNYGYTF
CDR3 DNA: TGTGCCAGCAGTCTTAGTGCGGACAATTATGGCTACACCTTC

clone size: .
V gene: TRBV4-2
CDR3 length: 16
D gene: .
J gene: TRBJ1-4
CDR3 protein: CASSLDGRAANEKLFF
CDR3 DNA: TGTGCCAGCAGCCTAGATGGGAGGGCGGCTAATGAAAAACTGTTTTTT

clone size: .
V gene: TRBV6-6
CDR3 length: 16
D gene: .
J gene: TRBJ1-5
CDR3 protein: CASSYRSGAENQPQHF
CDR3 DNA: TGTGCCAGCAGTTACCGTTCGGGGGCAGAGAATCAGCCCCAGCATTTT

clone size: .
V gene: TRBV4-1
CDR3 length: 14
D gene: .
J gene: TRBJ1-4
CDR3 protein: CATSRPQFNEKLFF
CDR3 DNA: TGCGCCACCAGCCGCCCCCAATTTAATGAAAAACTGTTTTTT

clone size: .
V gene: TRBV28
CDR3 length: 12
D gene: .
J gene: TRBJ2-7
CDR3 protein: CASTRRADEQYF
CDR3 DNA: TGTGCCAGCACGCGCAGGGCCGACGAGCAGTACTTC

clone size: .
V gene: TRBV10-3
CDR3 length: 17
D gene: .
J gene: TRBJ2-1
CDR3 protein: CAISDPARGASAREQFF
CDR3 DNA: TGTGCCATCAGTGATCCCGCCAGGGGGGCTAGCGCCCGTGAGCAGTTCTTC

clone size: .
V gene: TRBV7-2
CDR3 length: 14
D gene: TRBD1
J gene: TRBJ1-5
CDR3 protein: CASTRDRDSQPQHF
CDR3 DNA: TGTGCCAGCACCCGCGACAGGGATAGTCAGCCCCAGCATTTT

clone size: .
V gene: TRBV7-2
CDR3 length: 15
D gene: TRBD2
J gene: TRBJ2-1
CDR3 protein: CASSLGTSGYNEQFF
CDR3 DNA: TGTGCCAGCAGCTTAGGGACTAGCGGATACAATGAGCAGTTCTTC

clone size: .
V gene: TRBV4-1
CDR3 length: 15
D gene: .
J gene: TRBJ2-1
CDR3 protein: CASSPEGVGVNEQFF
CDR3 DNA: TGCGCCAGCAGCCCCGAAGGGGTCGGAGTCAATGAGCAGTTCTTC

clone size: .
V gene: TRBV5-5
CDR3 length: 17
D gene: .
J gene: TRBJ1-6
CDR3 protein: CASSFMSYSSYGSPLHF
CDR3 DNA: TGTGCCAGCAGCTTTATGAGCTACAGCTCATATGGTTCACCCCTCCACTTT

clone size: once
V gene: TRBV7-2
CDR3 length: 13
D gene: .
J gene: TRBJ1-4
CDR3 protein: CASSLWSGGLLFF
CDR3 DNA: TGTGCCAGCAGCCTATGGTCGGGGGGTCTACTGTTTTTT

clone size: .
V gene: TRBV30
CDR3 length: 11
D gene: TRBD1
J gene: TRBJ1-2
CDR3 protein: CASGGAYGYTF
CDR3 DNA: TGTGCCTCAGGGGGCGCTTATGGCTACACCTTC

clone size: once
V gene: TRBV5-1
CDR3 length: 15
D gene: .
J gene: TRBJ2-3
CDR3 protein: CASKEGRRFGDTQYF
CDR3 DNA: TGCGCCAGCAAAGAAGGGAGAAGGTTTGGAGATACGCAGTATTTT

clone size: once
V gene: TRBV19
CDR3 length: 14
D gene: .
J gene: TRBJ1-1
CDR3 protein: CASSIGQGKTEAFF
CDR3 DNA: TGTGCCAGTAGTATAGGGCAGGGAAAGACTGAAGCTTTCTTT

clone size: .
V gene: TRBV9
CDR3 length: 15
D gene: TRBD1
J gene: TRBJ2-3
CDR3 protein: CASSRGTGGTDTQYF
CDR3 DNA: TGTGCCAGCAGCCGAGGGACAGGGGGCACAGATACGCAGTATTTT

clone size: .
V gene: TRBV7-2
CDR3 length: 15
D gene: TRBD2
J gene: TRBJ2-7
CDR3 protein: CASSFSGGTSYEQYF
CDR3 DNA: TGTGCCAGCAGCTTTAGCGGGGGCACCTCCTACGAGCAGTACTTC

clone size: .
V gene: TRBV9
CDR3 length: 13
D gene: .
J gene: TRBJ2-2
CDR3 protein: CASSSVEGGELFF
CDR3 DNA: TGTGCCAGCAGCTCTGTGGAGGGCGGGGAGCTGTTTTTT

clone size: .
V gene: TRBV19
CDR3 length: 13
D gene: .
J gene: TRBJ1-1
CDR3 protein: CASSRMPNTEAFF
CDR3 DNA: TGTGCCAGTAGTCGCATGCCTAACACTGAAGCTTTCTTT

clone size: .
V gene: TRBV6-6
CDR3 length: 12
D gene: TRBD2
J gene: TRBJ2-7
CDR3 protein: CATLGGISEQYF
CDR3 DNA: TGTGCCACCCTGGGAGGGATAAGCGAGCAGTACTTC

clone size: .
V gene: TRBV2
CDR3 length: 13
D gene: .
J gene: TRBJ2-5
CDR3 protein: CASSARQVETQYF
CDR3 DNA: TGTGCCAGCAGTGCCCGACAGGTGGAGACCCAGTACTTC

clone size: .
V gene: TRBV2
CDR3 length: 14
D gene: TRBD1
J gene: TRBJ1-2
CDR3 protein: CASTTRGQWDGYTF
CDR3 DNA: TGTGCCAGCACCACTAGGGGGCAGTGGGATGGCTACACCTTC

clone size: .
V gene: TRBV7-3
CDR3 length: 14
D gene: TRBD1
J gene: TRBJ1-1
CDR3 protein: CASSPQGGITEAFF
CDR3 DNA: TGTGCCAGCAGCCCTCAGGGGGGGATCACTGAAGCTTTCTTT

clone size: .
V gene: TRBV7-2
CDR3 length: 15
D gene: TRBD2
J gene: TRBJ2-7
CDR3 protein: CASSIPGTSPHEQYF
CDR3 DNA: TGTGCCAGCAGCATCCCAGGGACTAGTCCCCACGAGCAGTACTTC

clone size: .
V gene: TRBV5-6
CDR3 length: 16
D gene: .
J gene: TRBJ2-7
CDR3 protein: CASSLIDRIGSYEQYF
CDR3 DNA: TGTGCCAGCAGCTTGATCGACAGGATTGGGTCCTACGAGCAGTACTTC

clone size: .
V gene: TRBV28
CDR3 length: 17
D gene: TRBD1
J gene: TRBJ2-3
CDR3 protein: CASTRGRGQGSTDTQYF
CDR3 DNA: TGTGCCAGTACTCGGGGCCGGGGACAGGGGTCTACAGATACGCAGTATTTT

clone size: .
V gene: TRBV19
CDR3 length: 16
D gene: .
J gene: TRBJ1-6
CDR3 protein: CASSSTGGAEGSPLHF
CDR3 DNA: TGTGCCAGTAGCTCCACGGGAGGGGCCGAAGGATCACCCCTCCACTTT

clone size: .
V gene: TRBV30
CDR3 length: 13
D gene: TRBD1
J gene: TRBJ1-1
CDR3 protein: CAWRPGGGTEAFF
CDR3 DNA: TGTGCCTGGAGACCAGGGGGAGGGACTGAAGCTTTCTTT

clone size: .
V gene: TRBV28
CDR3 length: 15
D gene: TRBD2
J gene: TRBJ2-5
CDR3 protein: CATWTSGSRGETQYF
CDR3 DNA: TGTGCCACCTGGACTAGCGGGAGTAGGGGAGAGACCCAGTACTTC

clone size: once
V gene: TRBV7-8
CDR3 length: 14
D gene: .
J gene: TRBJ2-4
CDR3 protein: CASSLAGVENIQYF
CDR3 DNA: TGTGCCAGCAGCTTAGCGGGAGTGGAAAACATTCAGTACTTC

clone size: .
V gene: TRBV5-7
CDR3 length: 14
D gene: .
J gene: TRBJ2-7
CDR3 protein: CASRMGCRLREQYF
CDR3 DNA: TGTGCCAGCAGGATGGGGTGTCGGCTGCGCGAGCAGTACTTC